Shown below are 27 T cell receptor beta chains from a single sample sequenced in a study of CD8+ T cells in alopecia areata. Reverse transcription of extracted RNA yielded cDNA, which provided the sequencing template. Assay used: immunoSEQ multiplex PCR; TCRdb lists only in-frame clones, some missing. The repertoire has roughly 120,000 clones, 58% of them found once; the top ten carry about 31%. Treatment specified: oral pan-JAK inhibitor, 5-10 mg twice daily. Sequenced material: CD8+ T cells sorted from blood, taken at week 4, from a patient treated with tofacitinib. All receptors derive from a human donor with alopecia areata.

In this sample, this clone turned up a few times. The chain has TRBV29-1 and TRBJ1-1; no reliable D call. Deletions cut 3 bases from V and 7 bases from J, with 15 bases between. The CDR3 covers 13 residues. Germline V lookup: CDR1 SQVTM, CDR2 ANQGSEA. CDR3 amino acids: CSVDPPVSLEAFF. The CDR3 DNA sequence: TGCAGCGTTGACCCCCCTGTCTCACTTGAAGCTTTCTTT. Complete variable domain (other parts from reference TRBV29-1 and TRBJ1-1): SAVISQKPSRDICQRGTSLTIQCQVDSQVTMMFWYRQQPGQSLTLIATANQGSEATYESGFVIDKFPISRPNLTFSTLTVSNMSPEDSSIYLCSVDPPVSLEAFFGQGTRLTVV.

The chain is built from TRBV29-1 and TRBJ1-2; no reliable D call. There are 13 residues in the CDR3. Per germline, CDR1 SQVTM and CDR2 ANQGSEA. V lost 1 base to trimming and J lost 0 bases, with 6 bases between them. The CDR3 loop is CSVEVGTNYGYTF. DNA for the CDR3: TGCAGCGTTGAAGTCGGAACTAACTATGGCTACACCTTC.

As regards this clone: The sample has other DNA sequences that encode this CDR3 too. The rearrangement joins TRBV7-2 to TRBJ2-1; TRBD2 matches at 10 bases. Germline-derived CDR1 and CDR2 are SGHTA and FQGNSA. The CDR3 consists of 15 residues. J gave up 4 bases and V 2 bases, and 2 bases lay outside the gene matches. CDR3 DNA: TGTGCCAGCAGCTTACTAGCGGGGGCGTACAATGAGCAGTTCTTC. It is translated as CASSLLAGAYNEQFF. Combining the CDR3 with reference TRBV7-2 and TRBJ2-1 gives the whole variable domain GAGVSQSPSNKVTEKGKDVELRCDPISGHTALYWYRQSLGQGLEFLIYFQGNSAPDKSGLPSDRFSAERTGGSVSTLTIQRTQQEDSAVYLCASSLLAGAYNEQFFGPGTRLTVL.

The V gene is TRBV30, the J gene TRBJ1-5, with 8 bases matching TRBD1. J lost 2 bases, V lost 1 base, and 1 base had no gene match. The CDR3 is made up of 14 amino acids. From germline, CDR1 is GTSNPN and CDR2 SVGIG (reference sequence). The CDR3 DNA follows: TGTGCCTGGAGTGAGGACAGGGGCAATCAGCCCCAGCATTTT. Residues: CAWSEDRGNQPQHF.

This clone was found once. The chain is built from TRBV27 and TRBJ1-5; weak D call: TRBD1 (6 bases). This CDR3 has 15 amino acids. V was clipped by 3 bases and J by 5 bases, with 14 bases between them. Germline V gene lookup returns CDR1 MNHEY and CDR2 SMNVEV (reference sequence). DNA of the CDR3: TGTGCCAGCAGTTTCCTATGGACAGCTCATCAGCCCCAGCATTTT. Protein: CASSFLWTAHQPQHF.

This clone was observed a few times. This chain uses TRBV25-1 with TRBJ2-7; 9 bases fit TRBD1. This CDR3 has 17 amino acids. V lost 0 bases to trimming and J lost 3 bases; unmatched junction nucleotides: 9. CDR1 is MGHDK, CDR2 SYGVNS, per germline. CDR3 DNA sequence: TGTGCCAGCAGTGAATACAGGAGGACAGGGGACAACTACGAGCAGTACTTC. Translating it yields CASSEYRRTGDNYEQYF.

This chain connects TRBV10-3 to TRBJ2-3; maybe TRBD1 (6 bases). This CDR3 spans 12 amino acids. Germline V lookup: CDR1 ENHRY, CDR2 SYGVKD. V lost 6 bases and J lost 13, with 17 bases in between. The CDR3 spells CAIRKDGRQEYF. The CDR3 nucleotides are TGTGCCATCAGAAAGGACGGCAGACAGGAGTATTTT.

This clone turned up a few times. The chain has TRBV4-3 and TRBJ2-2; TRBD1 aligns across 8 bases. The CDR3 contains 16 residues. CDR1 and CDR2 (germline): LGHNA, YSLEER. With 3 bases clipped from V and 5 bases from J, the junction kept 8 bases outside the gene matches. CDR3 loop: CASSQDRELGTGELFF. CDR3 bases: TGCGCCAGCAGCCAGGACAGGGAACTCGGAACCGGGGAGCTGTTTTTT.

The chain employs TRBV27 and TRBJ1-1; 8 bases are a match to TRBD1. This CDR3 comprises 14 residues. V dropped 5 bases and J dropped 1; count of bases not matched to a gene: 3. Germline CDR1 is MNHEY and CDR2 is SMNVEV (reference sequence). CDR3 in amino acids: CASSLDRGNTEAFF. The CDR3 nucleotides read TGTGCCAGCAGTCTCGACAGGGGGAACACTGAAGCTTTCTTT.

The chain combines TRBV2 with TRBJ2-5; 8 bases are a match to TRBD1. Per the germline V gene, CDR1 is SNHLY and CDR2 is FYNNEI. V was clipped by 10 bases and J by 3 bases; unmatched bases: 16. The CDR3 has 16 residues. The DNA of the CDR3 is TGTGCCACCCTGGGACAGGTCGGTCCCTTGGAAGAGACCCAGTACTTC. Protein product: CATLGQVGPLEETQYF.

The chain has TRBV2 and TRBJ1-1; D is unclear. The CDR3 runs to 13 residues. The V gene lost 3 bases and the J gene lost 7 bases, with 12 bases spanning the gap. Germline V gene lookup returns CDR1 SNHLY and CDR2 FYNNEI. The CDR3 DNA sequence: TGTGCCAGCAGTGATCCGGGGAGTTATGAAGCTTTCTTT. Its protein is CASSDPGSYEAFF. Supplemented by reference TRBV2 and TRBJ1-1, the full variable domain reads EPEVTQTPSHQVTQMGQEVILRCVPISNHLYFYWYRQILGQKVEFLVSFYNNEISEKSEIFDDQFSVERPDGSNFTLKIRSTKLEDSAMYFCASSDPGSYEAFFGQGTRLTVV.

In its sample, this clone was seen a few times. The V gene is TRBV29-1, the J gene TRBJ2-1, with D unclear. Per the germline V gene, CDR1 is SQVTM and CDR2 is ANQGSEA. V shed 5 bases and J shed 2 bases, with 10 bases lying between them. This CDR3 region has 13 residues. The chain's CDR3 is CSVLNTAYNEQFF. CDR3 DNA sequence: TGCAGCGTTCTCAACACAGCCTACAATGAGCAGTTCTTC.

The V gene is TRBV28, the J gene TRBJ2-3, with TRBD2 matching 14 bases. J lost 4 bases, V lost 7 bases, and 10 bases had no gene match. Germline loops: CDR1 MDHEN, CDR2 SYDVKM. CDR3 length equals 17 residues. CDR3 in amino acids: CASKRGLAGGGADTQYF. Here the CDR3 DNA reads TGTGCCAGCAAACGAGGACTAGCGGGGGGAGGGGCAGATACGCAGTATTTT.

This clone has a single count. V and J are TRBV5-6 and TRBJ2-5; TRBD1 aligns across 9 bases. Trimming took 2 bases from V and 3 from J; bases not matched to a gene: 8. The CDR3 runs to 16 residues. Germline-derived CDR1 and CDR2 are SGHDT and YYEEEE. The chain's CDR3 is CASSLPGTGFEETQYF. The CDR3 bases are TGTGCCAGCAGCTTACCCGGGACAGGGTTTGAAGAGACCCAGTACTTC.

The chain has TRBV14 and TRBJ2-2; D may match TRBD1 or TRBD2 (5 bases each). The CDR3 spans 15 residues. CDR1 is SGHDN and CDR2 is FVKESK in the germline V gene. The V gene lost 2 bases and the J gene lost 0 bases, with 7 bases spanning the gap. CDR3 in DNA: TGTGCCAGCAGCCAACTGGGGGCGAACACCGGGGAGCTGTTTTTT. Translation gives CASSQLGANTGELFF.

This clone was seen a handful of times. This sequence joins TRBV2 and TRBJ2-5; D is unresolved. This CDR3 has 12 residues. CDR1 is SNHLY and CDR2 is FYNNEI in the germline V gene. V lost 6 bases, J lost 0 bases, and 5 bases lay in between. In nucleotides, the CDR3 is TGTGCCAGCAGGCCCGACCAAGAGACCCAGTACTTC. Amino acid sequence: CASRPDQETQYF.

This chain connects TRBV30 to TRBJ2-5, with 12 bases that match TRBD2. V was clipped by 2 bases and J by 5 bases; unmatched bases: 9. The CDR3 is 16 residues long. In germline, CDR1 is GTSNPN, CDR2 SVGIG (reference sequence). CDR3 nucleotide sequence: TGTGCCTGGAGTAGCGGACTAGCGGGGTTCGAGGAGACCCAGTACTTC. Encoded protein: CAWSSGLAGFEETQYF.

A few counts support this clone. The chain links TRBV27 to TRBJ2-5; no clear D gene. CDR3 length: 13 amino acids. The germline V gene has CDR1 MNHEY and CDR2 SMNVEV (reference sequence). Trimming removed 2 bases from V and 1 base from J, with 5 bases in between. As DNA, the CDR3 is TGTGCCAGCAGTTTAATATTCCAAGAGACCCAGTACTTC. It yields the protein CASSLIFQETQYF.

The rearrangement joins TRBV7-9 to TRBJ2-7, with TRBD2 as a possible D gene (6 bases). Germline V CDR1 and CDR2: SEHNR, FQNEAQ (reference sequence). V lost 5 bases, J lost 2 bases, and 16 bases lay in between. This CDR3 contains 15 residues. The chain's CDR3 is CASSQLDRRAYEQYF. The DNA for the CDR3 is TGTGCCAGCAGCCAACTCGACCGGAGGGCCTACGAGCAGTACTTC.

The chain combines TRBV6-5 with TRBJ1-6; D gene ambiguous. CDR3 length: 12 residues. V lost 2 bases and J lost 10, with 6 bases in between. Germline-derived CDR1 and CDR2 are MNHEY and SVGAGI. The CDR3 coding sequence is TGTGCCAGCAGTTACCTGGAGTCACCCCTCCACTTT. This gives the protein CASSYLESPLHF.

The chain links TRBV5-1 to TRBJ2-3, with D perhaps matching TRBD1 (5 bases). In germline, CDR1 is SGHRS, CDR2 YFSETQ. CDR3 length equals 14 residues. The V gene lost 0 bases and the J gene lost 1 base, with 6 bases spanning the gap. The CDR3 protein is CASSLEGGTDTQYF. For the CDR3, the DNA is TGCGCCAGCAGCTTGGAAGGGGGCACAGATACGCAGTATTTT. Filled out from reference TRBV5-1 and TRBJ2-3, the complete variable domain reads KAGVTQTPRYLIKTRGQQVTLSCSPISGHRSVSWYQQTPGQGLQFLFEYFSETQRNKGNFPGRFSGRQFSNSRSEMNVSTLELGDSALYLCASSLEGGTDTQYFGPGTRLTVL.

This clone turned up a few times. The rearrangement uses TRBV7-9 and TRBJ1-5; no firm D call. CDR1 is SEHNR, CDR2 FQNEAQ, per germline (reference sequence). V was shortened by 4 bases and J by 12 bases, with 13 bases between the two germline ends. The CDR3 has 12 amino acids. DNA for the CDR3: TGTGCCAGCAGCTCTACCGACCTACTCCAGCATTTT. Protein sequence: CASSSTDLLQHF.

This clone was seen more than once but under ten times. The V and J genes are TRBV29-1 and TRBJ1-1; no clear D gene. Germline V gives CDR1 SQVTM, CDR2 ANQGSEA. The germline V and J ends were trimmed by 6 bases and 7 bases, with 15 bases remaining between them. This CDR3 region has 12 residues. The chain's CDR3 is CSVKAQTFEAFF. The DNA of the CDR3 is TGCAGCGTGAAGGCACAGACCTTTGAAGCTTTCTTT. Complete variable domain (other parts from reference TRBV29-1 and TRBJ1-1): SAVISQKPSRDICQRGTSLTIQCQVDSQVTMMFWYRQQPGQSLTLIATANQGSEATYESGFVIDKFPISRPNLTFSTLTVSNMSPEDSSIYLCSVKAQTFEAFFGQGTRLTVV.

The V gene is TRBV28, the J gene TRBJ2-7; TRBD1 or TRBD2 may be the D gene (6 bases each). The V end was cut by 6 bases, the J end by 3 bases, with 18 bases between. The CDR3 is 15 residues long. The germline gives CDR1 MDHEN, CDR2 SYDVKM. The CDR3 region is CASSQPKEGDYEQYF. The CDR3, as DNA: TGTGCCAGCAGCCAGCCCAAGGAGGGGGACTACGAGCAGTACTTC.

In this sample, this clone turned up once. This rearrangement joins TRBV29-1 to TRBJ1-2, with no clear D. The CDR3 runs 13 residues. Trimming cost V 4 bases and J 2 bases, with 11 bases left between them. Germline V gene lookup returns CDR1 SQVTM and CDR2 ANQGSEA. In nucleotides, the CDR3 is TGCAGCGTTGGTCCGGACGGAAACTATGGCTACACCTTC. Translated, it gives CSVGPDGNYGYTF.

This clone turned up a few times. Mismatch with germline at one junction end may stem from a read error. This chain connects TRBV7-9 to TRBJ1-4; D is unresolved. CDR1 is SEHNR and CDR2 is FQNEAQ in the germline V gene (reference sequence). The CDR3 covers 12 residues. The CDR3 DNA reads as TGTGCCAGCAGCTTATCCGAGGGAACCGGACTTTTT. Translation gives CASSLSEGTGLF. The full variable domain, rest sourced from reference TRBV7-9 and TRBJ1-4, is DTGVSQNPRHKITKRGQNVTFRCDPISEHNRLYWYRQTLGQGPEFLTYFQNEAQLEKSRLLSDRFSAERPKGSFSTLEIQRTEQGDSAMYLCASSLSEGTGLFGSGTQLSVL.

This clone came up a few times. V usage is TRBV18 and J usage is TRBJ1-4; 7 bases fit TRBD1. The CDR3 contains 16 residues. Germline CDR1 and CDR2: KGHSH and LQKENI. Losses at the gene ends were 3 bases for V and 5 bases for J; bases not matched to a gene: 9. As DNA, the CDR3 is TGTGCCAGCTCACCGGGCCGGGACAGCAGAAATGAAAAACTGTTTTTT. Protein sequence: CASSPGRDSRNEKLFF.